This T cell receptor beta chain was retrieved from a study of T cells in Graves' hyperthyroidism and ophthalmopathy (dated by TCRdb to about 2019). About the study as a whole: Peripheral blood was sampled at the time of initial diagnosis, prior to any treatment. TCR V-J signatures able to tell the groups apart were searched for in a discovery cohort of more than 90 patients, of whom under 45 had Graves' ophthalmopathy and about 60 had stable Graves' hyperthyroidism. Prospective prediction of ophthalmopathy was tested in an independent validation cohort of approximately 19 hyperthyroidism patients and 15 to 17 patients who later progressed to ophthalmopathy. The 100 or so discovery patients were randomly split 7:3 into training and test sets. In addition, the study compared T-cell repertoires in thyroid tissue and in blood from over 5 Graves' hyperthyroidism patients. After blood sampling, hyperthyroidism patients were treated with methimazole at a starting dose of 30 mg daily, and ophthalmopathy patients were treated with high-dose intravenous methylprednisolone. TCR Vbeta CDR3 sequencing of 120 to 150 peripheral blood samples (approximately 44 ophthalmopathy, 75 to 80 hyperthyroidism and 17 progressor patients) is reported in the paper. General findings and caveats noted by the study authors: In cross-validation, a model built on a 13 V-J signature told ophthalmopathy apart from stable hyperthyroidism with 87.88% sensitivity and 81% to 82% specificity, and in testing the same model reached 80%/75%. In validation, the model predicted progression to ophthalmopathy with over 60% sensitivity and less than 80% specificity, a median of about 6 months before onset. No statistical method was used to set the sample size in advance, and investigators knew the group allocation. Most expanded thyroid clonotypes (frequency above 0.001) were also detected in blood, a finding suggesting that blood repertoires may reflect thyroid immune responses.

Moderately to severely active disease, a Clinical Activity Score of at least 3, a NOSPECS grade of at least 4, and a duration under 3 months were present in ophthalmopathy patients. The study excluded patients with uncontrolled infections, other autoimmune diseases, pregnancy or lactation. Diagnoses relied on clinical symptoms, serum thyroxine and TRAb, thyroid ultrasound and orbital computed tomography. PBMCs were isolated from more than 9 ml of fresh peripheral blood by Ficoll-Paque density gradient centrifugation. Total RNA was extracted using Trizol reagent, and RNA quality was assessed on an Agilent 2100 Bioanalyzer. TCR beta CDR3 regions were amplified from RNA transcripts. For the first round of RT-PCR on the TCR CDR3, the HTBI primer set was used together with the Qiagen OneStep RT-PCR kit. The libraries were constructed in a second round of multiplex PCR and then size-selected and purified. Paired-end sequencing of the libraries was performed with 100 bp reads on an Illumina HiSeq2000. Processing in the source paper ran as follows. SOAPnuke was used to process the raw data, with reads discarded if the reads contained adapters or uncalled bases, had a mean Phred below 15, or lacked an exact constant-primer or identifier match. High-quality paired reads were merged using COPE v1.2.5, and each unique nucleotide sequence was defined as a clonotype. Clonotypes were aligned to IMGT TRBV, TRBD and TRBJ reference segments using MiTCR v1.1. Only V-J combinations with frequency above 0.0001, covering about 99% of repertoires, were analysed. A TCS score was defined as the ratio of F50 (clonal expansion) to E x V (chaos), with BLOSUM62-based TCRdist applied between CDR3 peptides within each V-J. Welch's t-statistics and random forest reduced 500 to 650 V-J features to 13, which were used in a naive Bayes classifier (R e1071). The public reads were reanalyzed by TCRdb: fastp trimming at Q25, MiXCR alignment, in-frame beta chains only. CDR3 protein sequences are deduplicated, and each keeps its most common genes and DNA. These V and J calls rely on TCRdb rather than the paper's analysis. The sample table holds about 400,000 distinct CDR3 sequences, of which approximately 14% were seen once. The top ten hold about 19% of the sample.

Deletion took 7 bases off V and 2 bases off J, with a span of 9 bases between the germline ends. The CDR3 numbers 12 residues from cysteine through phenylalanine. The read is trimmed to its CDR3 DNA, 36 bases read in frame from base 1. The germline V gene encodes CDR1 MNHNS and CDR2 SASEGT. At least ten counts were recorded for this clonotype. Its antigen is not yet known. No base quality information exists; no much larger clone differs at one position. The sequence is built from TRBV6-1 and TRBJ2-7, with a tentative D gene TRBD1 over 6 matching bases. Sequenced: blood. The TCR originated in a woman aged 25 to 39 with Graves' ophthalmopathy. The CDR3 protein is CASKQGPYEQYF. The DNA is TGTGCCAGCAAACAGGGTCCCTACGAGCAGTACTTC.